This T cell receptor beta chain was profiled in a study of early T cells in non-severe SARS-CoV-2 infection. In the study overall: Unpaired chains resulted from sequencing bulk RNA of unsorted whole blood. Study-wide points: Private and CD4 specificities were missed by VDJdb matching, skewed to anti-spike CD8.

The protocol attached unique molecular identifiers to individual cDNA molecules. One entry per CDR3 protein results from TCRdb running MiXCR on the 5' RACE reads. The sample holds about 50,000 distinct CDR3 sequences; about 6.2% are singletons and the top ten take around 7%. This clonotype was counted many times. What it recognizes is unknown. V lost 7 bases and J lost 7, with 10 bases in between. Germline V gives CDR1 MNHNY, CDR2 SVGAGI (reference sequence). The CDR3 contains 11 residues. The TCR was taken from an adult who was a healthcare worker with PCR-confirmed SARS-CoV-2 infection or an uninfected control (not recorded which). The sequencing used whole blood, collected at baseline. The gene calls are TRBV6-6 and TRBJ1-2; TRBD1 is a possible D gene (5 bases). CDR3 nucleotides: TGTGCCAGCAAGGCAGGGCTTGGCTACACCTTC. Its translation is CASKAGLGYTF.